The 22 T cell receptor beta chains given below trace back to one sample, sequenced in a study of T cells expressing NK-cell markers. TCRdb reworked the 5' RACE reads into one entry per CDR3 protein, no DNA. The data include 250,000 to 300,000 distinct CDR3 sequences; the top ten clones carry more than 3.5%. The specimen was blood T cells: a sorted CD56 or NKG2C T cell subset, CD4+ or CD8+ T cells, or bulk PBMC T cells (not recorded which). The source of these receptors is a woman aged 18-69 years in good health.

The CDR3 loop reads CASSASILYNEQFF. The rearrangement uses TRBV5-4 and TRBJ2-1. The germline gives CDR1 SGHNT, CDR2 YYREEE (reference sequence). The CDR3 consists of 14 residues.

The rearrangement links TRBV7-9 to TRBJ1-1. The CDR3 consists of 16 residues. CDR1 is SEHNR and CDR2 is FQNEAQ in the germline V gene (reference sequence). The CDR3 protein is CASSSEMRAMNTEAFF.

This chain joins TRBV12-3 or TRBV12-4 and TRBJ2-2. The CDR3 is 16 amino acids. The CDR3 loop reads CASSLIAHTNTGELFF.

The CDR3: CASSSYPRGGLTDTQYF. V gene TRBV7-2 combines with J gene TRBJ2-3; the D call from TCRdb, TRBD1, cannot be confirmed without DNA. Per the germline V gene, CDR1 is SGHTA and CDR2 is FQGNSA. CDR3 length equals 17 residues.

CDR3 amino acids: CASSVDVSPGGSGNTIYF. The chain employs TRBV9 and TRBJ1-3; checking the TCRdb D call of TRBD1 is not possible without DNA. CDR3 length equals 18 residues. Germline loops: CDR1 SGDLS, CDR2 YYNGEE.

The chain is built from TRBV20-1 and TRBJ2-3; the TCRdb D gene call, TRBD1, has no DNA to confirm it. The germline CDR1 and CDR2 sequences are DFQATT and SNEGSKA (reference sequence). This CDR3 is 15 amino acids long. This CDR3 reads CSASYRTTFTDTQYF.

The chain recombines TRBV4-1 with TRBJ1-2. The CDR3 has 15 residues. The germline V gene encodes CDR1 MGHRA and CDR2 YSYEKL. This chain's CDR3 is CASSQDRSAGYGYTF.

V and J are TRBV7-2 and TRBJ1-1. CDR1 SGHTA and CDR2 FQGNSA come from the germline V gene. The CDR3 runs to 13 residues. This CDR3 reads CASSSWGNTEAFF.

V gene TRBV5-6 combines with J gene TRBJ1-2; checking the TCRdb D call of TRBD1 is not possible without DNA. The CDR3 consists of 15 residues. Germline CDR1 SGHDT, CDR2 YYEEEE. This CDR3 reads CASSLQVTGDYGYTF.

The CDR3 spells CASSLGGSSYGYTF. The V call is TRBV12-3 or TRBV12-4, the J call TRBJ1-2; TCRdb outputs TRBD1, but without DNA this stays unchecked. The CDR3 covers 14 residues.

The rearrangement uses TRBV6-2 or TRBV6-3 and TRBJ2-1; TCRdb names TRBD2, which stays unverified in the absence of DNA. CDR1 and CDR2 from the germline V gene are MNHEY and SVGEGT. This CDR3 region has 15 residues. The CDR3 here is CASSYWPDEGGEQFF.

Here the CDR3 reads CASSLVWGVEAFF. This chain uses TRBV7-2 with TRBJ1-1. Germline CDR1 reads SGHTA; CDR2 reads FQGNSA. CDR3 size: 13 residues.

V is TRBV7-9 and J is TRBJ2-3; there is no DNA to check the TCRdb D call of TRBD2. Germline V gives CDR1 SEHNR, CDR2 FQNEAQ (reference sequence). The CDR3 is 16 residues long. The CDR3 region is CASSLLAGGSTDTQYF. Full variable domain (missing parts from reference TRBV7-9 and TRBJ2-3): DTGVSQNPRHKITKRGQNVTFRCDPISEHNRLYWYRQTLGQGPEFLTYFQNEAQLEKSRLLSDRFSAERPKGSFSTLEIQRTEQGDSAMYLCASSLLAGGSTDTQYFGPGTRLTVL.

CDR3 residues: CSVDRGRTGELFF. V and J are TRBV29-1 and TRBJ2-2; the TCRdb D gene call, TRBD1, has no DNA to confirm it. The CDR3 sequence is 13 residues long. The germline V gene has CDR1 SQVTM and CDR2 ANQGSEA.

The chain joins TRBV28 to TRBJ2-7. CDR3 length: 15 amino acids. From germline, CDR1 is MDHEN and CDR2 SYDVKM. The CDR3 sequence: CASSSSHLSSYEQYF.

The chain uses TRBV6-2 or TRBV6-3 and TRBJ1-1; as DNA is missing, the TRBD1 call by TCRdb cannot be tested. From germline, CDR1 is MNHEY and CDR2 SVGEGT. The CDR3 is 15 amino acids. Here the CDR3 reads CASSYSGTGDTEAFF.

The chain is built from TRBV24-1 and TRBJ2-1. The CDR3 spans 13 residues. Germline V gene lookup returns CDR1 KGHDR and CDR2 SFDVKD. CDR3 sequence: CATSDFSWDEQFF.

The rearrangement links TRBV3-1 to TRBJ2-3. Germline assignment: CDR1 LGHDT and CDR2 YNNKEL (reference sequence). There are 13 residues in the CDR3. The CDR3 spells CASSLASSYTQYF.

The J gene is TRBJ1-1, the V gene TRBV20-1; TCRdb outputs TRBD1, but without DNA this stays unchecked. Germline values: CDR1 DFQATT, CDR2 SNEGSKA (reference sequence). The CDR3 contains 14 residues. Here the CDR3 reads CSARSGTGGTEAFF.

The J gene is TRBJ2-5, the V gene TRBV20-1; TCRdb reports TRBD2, a call that lacks DNA to check it against. Per the germline V gene, CDR1 is DFQATT and CDR2 is SNEGSKA (reference sequence). CDR3 length: 16 amino acids. CDR3 sequence reads: CSARDFLGKVLETQYF.

The rearrangement uses TRBV18 and TRBJ2-3; TCRdb lists TRBD2, though no DNA is available to test this call. CDR3 size: 16 residues. Germline lookup yields CDR1 KGHSH and CDR2 LQKENI. The CDR3 region is CASSPYGLAVTDTQYF.

The rearrangement joins TRBV7-9 to TRBJ2-1; TCRdb reports TRBD1, a call that lacks DNA to check it against. The CDR3 length is 12 residues. CDR1 SEHNR and CDR2 FQNEAQ come from the germline V gene (reference sequence). CDR3: CASSLAGIEQFF.